This T cell receptor beta chain was captured by sequencing in a study of shared clonotypes between healthy human individuals. Study-wide results and caveats: Owing to a small donor count, the genetic and exposure-history diversity represented was limited. When naive CD4 clonotypes were compared across a few donors, 4% to 5.5% were shared. Generation probabilities were higher for clonotypes shared across all four sorted-subset donors than for unshared ones.

Trimming took 4 bases from V and 0 from J, leaving 11 bases between them. The CDR3 loop spans 15 amino acids. CDR1 and CDR2 from the germline V gene are SNHLY and FYNNEI. This clone was counted only a few times. What it recognizes is unknown. Authors' processing steps: ImmunoSEQ yielded junction-only sequences lacking quality scores, so filtering differed. This table comes from immunoSEQ multiplex PCR, and its TCRdb copy is limited to in-frame clones, with some not included. V, J and clone size are those of that table, while D and trimming were read from the DNA. The top ten clones hold about 10% of a sample with a few hundred thousand clones, around 70% of them seen once.

This sequence was found in a man aged 25-45 years in good health. Input material: memory CD4+ T cells sorted from blood. As for subset: CD45RA-negative fraction. The chain is built from TRBV2 and TRBJ2-3; D is perhaps TRBD1 (5 bases). The CDR3: CASSVSAGSTDTQYF. CDR3 in DNA: TGTGCCAGCAGTGTATCTGCAGGGAGCACAGATACGCAGTATTTT.